The rows below give T cell receptor beta chains drawn from one sample of a study of patients and donors after allogeneic stem cell transplantation. One entry per CDR3 protein, called by TCRdb with MiXCR from the RT-PCR reads. The data show more than 55,000 distinct CDR3 sequences, more than 10% seen once. Sequences were obtained from blood, either unsorted or a sorted T cell fraction (not recorded which). All receptors come from a human donor who was either an allogeneic HSCT recipient or a stem cell or donor lymphocyte infusion donor (not recorded which). It is not recorded whose cells these are; they may come from a transplant donor. Each CDR3 is given with its conserved first and last residue. Each record gives: CDR3 protein, CDR3 DNA, J gene, clone size, V gene, D gene. D genes are given only for firm matches. The size entry is marked missing in some rows and otherwise reads once, few, many or a size class.

CDR3aa: CASSLTFLAPSSYNEQFF
CDR3nt: TGCGCCAGCAGCTTAACCTTTCTAGCGCCGAGCTCCTACAATGAGCAGTTCTTC
j_gene: TRBJ2-1
abundance: .
v_gene: TRBV5-1
d_gene: .

CDR3aa: CASRSLDQSYEQYF
CDR3nt: TGTGCCAGCAGATCCTTGGACCAGTCCTACGAGCAGTACTTC
j_gene: TRBJ2-7
abundance: .
v_gene: TRBV12-3/TRBV12-4
d_gene: .

CDR3aa: CASSETGTGYGYTF
CDR3nt: TGTGCCAGCAGTGAAACTGGGACGGGCTATGGCTACACCTTC
j_gene: TRBJ1-2
abundance: many
v_gene: TRBV6-1
d_gene: .

CDR3aa: CSARPPGSQPQHF
CDR3nt: TGCAGTGCTAGGCCCCCAGGGAGTCAGCCCCAGCATTTT
j_gene: TRBJ1-5
abundance: many
v_gene: TRBV20-1
d_gene: .

CDR3aa: CATSDLGGASGSYEQFF
CDR3nt: TGTGCCACCAGTGATTTGGGGGGGGCTAGCGGGAGTTATGAGCAGTTCTTC
j_gene: TRBJ2-1
abundance: once
v_gene: TRBV24-1
d_gene: TRBD2

CDR3aa: CSVEVYGLYGYTF
CDR3nt: TGCAGCGTTGAAGTATACGGTCTATATGGCTACACCTTC
j_gene: TRBJ1-2
abundance: many
v_gene: TRBV29-1
d_gene: .

CDR3aa: CATSERQGNTDTQYF
CDR3nt: TGTGCCACCAGTGAGAGACAGGGCAACACAGATACGCAGTATTTT
j_gene: TRBJ2-3
abundance: few
v_gene: TRBV24-1
d_gene: TRBD1

CDR3aa: CSATRGEGYTF
CDR3nt: TGCAGTGCGACAAGGGGGGAAGGCTACACCTTC
j_gene: TRBJ1-2
abundance: .
v_gene: TRBV20-1
d_gene: .

CDR3aa: CASSVMAGDQETQYF
CDR3nt: TGTGCCAGCTCCGTAATGGCAGGCGACCAAGAGACCCAGTACTTC
j_gene: TRBJ2-5
abundance: .
v_gene: TRBV18
d_gene: .

CDR3aa: CSAVDRGSTGELFF
CDR3nt: TGCAGTGCTGTAGACAGGGGAAGTACCGGGGAGCTGTTTTTT
j_gene: TRBJ2-2
abundance: .
v_gene: TRBV20-1
d_gene: TRBD1

CDR3aa: CASSDFGLRSPLHF
CDR3nt: TGTGCCAGCAGCGATTTTGGGCTGCGTTCACCCCTCCACTTT
j_gene: TRBJ1-6
abundance: many
v_gene: TRBV11-2
d_gene: .

CDR3aa: CASSVGTGLSNQPQHF
CDR3nt: TGCGCCAGCAGCGTAGGGACAGGCCTTAGCAATCAGCCCCAGCATTTT
j_gene: TRBJ1-5
abundance: .
v_gene: TRBV5-1
d_gene: TRBD1